These 7 T cell receptor beta chains were sequenced from one sample in a study of regulatory T cells in long-lasting Graves disease. Described time point: persistent/refractory GD, antithyroid drugs over 5 years with positive TRAb. RNA isolated from PBMCs was used to make the TCR library. In building TCR beta libraries, iRepertoire HTBI primers were used together with Arm-PCR of CDR3 regions. One entry per CDR3 protein, called by TCRdb with MiXCR from the multiplex PCR reads. This sample has roughly 500,000 distinct CDR3 sequences, with approximately 23% found just once. This material consisted of peripheral blood mononuclear cells (PBMCs), taken when the disease was refractory, from a patient treated with antithyroid drugs. The receptors stem from a female donor with Graves disease.

In its sample, this clonotype was seen a few times. As DNA, the CDR3 is TGTGCCAGCAGCCCCGGGAACACCTACGAGCAGTACTTC. Amino acid sequence: CASSPGNTYEQYF. The V gene is TRBV7-9, the J gene TRBJ2-7; the D gene is possibly TRBD2 (5 bases). This CDR3 is built from 13 residues. Trimming took off 5 bases at V and 2 bases at J, with 10 bases between the two ends. Germline CDR1 SEHNR, CDR2 FQNEAQ (reference sequence).

There are a few counts of this clonotype. Written as DNA, the CDR3 is TGCAGTGCCCCGGACGCCTACGAGCAGTACTTC. Translation gives CSAPDAYEQYF. This chain joins TRBV20-1 and TRBJ2-7; D gene uncertain. Germline V lookup: CDR1 DFQATT, CDR2 SNEGSKA (reference sequence). This CDR3 contains 11 residues. The germline V and J ends were trimmed by 6 bases and 2 bases, with 8 bases remaining between them.

This clonotype was recorded at least ten times. J is TRBJ2-5 and V is TRBV12-3 or TRBV12-4; D is ambiguous. Trimming left V 3 bases short and J 4 bases short, with 12 bases between. The CDR3 has 14 amino acids. CDR3 region: CASSFKHSRETQYF. CDR3 nucleotides: TGTGCCAGCAGTTTCAAGCATTCTAGAGAGACCCAGTACTTC.

This clonotype appeared a few times. The chain employs TRBV5-1 and TRBJ1-1; 8 bases map to TRBD1. CDR3 length equals 15 residues. The junction had 10 bases not matched to a gene; V was cut back by 4 bases and J by 5 bases. The germline gives CDR1 SGHRS, CDR2 YFSETQ. The CDR3 DNA follows: TGCGCCAGCAGCGTCCTACAGGGGGGAAGGACTGAAGCTTTCTTT. Amino acids: CASSVLQGGRTEAFF.

The V call is TRBV24-1, the J call TRBJ2-5, with TRBD2 identical over 8 bases. The V gene end was trimmed by 0 bases and the J gene end by 5 bases; junction bases not matched to a gene: 7. The CDR3 spans 16 residues. Germline CDR1 and CDR2: KGHDR and SFDVKD. This chain's CDR3 is CATSDLNSGSGETQYF. The CDR3 region has the DNA TGTGCCACCAGTGATTTGAACAGCGGGAGTGGGGAGACCCAGTACTTC.

This sequence joins TRBV28 and TRBJ1-5, with TRBD1 as a possible D gene (6 bases). The ends were cut back, 3 bases at V and 5 bases at J, with 14 bases in the middle. The CDR3 runs to 15 residues. Germline lookup yields CDR1 MDHEN and CDR2 SYDVKM. CDR3 DNA: TGTGCCAGCAGTTTCTTTAGAAAGGGGGATCAGCCCCAGCATTTT. It yields the protein CASSFFRKGDQPQHF.

In this sample, this clonotype turned up a few times. This chain links TRBV20-1 with TRBJ1-5; D unclear. The CDR3 spans 14 residues. CDR1 DFQATT and CDR2 SNEGSKA come from the germline V gene (reference sequence). V was cut by 5 bases and J by 2 bases, with 13 bases left in between. CDR3 nucleotide sequence: TGCAGTGCTCGAACCGGGTTGGGCAATCAGCCCCAGCATTTT. Encoded protein: CSARTGLGNQPQHF.